These 2 T cell receptor beta chains were all obtained from the same sample, sequenced in a study of T cells in Graves' hyperthyroidism and ophthalmopathy. RNA transcripts yielded amplified TCR beta CDR3 regions. A set of HTBI primers served as the primers for a first-round RT-PCR of the TCR CDR3. TCRdb redid the calling of the multiplex PCR reads with MiXCR, one entry per CDR3 protein. The sample has more than 500,000 distinct CDR3 sequences; more than 15% are singletons. The sequencing sample was made of blood. The origin of the receptors is a woman in her 30s with Graves' ophthalmopathy.

This clonotype was observed many times. Here the CDR3 reads CASSTPVVGQSTEAFF. CDR3 coding DNA: TGTGCCAGCAGCACCCCGGTGGTGGGACAAAGCACTGAAGCTTTCTTT. V is TRBV7-9 and J is TRBJ1-1; a weak D match, TRBD1 (6 bases). The CDR3 runs 16 residues. Trimming removed 5 bases from V and 4 bases from J, with 20 bases in between. Germline values: CDR1 SEHNR, CDR2 FQNEAQ (reference sequence).

The V and J genes are TRBV7-9 and TRBJ2-7; D call uncertain. This CDR3 has 15 amino acids. The germline V gene encodes CDR1 SEHNR and CDR2 FQNEAQ (reference sequence). The V end was cut by 2 bases, the J end by 0 bases, with 11 bases between. The CDR3, as DNA: TGTGCCAGCAGCTTAAAATCCCGGAGCTCCTACGAGCAGTACTTC. Its translation: CASSLKSRSSYEQYF.